The 24 T cell receptor beta chains in this list originate from one sample, sequenced in a study of human T cells and chemical hapten exposure. The time point was: patch test 1, 2 weeks after DPC sensitization. Treatment: therapeutic diphenylcyclopropenone sensitization with weekly scalp DPC. TCRdb fed the RACE reads into MiXCR, producing one record per CDR3 protein. The sample records under 450,000 distinct CDR3 sequences, around 4.8% being singletons. Specimen: whole blood, collected in connection with sensitization to the hapten diphenylcyclopropenone (DPC). These receptor sequences come from a woman in her fifties or sixties with alopecia areata. Some clones in this sample may be carry-over from other donors' samples.

J is TRBJ2-3 and V is TRBV7-6, with 13 positions matching TRBD2. The V gene's germline CDR1 is SGHVS and CDR2 FNYEAQ. J lost 1 base, V lost 5 bases, and 3 bases had no gene match. The CDR3 covers 16 residues. As DNA, the CDR3 is TGTGCCAGCAGCCTACTAGCGGGGGGGCGCACAGATACGCAGTATTTT. As protein: CASSLLAGGRTDTQYF.

This clonotype was observed many times. The V call is TRBV6-5, the J call TRBJ1-2, with D uncertain. This CDR3 is built from 13 residues. The germline V gene has CDR1 MNHEY and CDR2 SVGAGI. Trimming removed 3 bases from V and 8 bases from J, with 13 bases in between. For the CDR3, the DNA is TGTGCCAGCAGTTATAAGGGAGGGATAGGCTACACCTTC. This gives the protein CASSYKGGIGYTF.

The V call is TRBV9, the J call TRBJ1-1; possibly TRBD1 for D (6 bases). This CDR3 is built from 15 residues. V dropped 2 bases and J dropped 0 bases, with 11 bases sitting between them. Germline V lookup: CDR1 SGDLS, CDR2 YYNGEE. CDR3 in amino acids: CASSVGDNLNTEAFF. For the CDR3, the DNA is TGTGCCAGCAGCGTCGGGGACAATCTGAACACTGAAGCTTTCTTT. Variable domain in full (rest from reference TRBV9 and TRBJ1-1): DSGVTQTPKHLITATGQRVTLRCSPRSGDLSVYWYQQSLDQGLQFLIQYYNGEERAKGNILERFSAQQFPDLHSELNLSSLELGDSALYFCASSVGDNLNTEAFFGQGTRLTVV.

J is TRBJ2-3 and V is TRBV28, with D unresolved. The ends were cut back, 6 bases at V and 4 bases at J, with 11 bases in the middle. The CDR3 spans 13 residues. Germline-derived CDR1 and CDR2 are MDHEN and SYDVKM. The CDR3 sequence is CASSPDQPDTQYF. CDR3 in DNA: TGTGCCAGCAGCCCCGACCAGCCAGATACGCAGTATTTT.

The V gene is TRBV7-9, the J gene TRBJ1-1, with TRBD1 matching 9 bases. Germline V gene data show CDR1 as SEHNR and CDR2 as FQNEAQ (reference sequence). CDR3 size: 12 residues. V dropped 0 bases and J dropped 10; count of bases not matched to a gene: 0. The CDR3 DNA reads TGTGCCAGCAGCTTAGCGGACAGGGGAGCTTTCTTT. It is translated as CASSLADRGAFF.

This clonotype was seen at least ten times. The gene calls are TRBV6-2 or TRBV6-3 and TRBJ1-1, with D unclear. The CDR3 length is 12 residues. Trimming removed 1 base from V and 8 bases from J, with 8 bases in between. Germline CDR1 MNHEY, CDR2 SVGEGT. The CDR3 sequence: CASSYWTDEAFF. Here the CDR3 DNA reads TGTGCCAGCAGTTACTGGACCGACGAAGCTTTCTTT.

This clonotype was seen ten or more times. Germline and junction disagree at one end, which may indicate a read error. The genes are TRBV12-3 or TRBV12-4 and TRBJ2-4; no clear D gene. The CDR3 length is 11 residues. Written as DNA, the CDR3 is TGTGCCAGCAGTTTCGACTGGTTGGTGCACTTC. Its protein is CASSFDWLVHF.

On this clonotype itself: With a much larger clone just one base away, this may be a read error. The J gene is TRBJ2-1, the V gene TRBV29-1; 12 nucleotides agree with TRBD2. From germline, CDR1 is SQVTM and CDR2 ANQGSEA. The CDR3 covers 17 residues. V lost 1 base, J lost 3 bases, and 7 bases stayed unmatched. The CDR3 nucleotides are TGCAGCGTTGAAGGACTAGCGGGAGTATACTGCTACAATGAGCAGTTCTTC. It translates to CSVEGLAGVYCYNEQFF.

The chain links TRBV27 to TRBJ2-7; a weak D match, TRBD1 (6 bases). Looked up from germline, CDR1 is MNHEY and CDR2 is SMNVEV (reference sequence). This CDR3 has 14 amino acids. The V and J ends lost 6 bases and 2 bases respectively, with 14 bases between them. The CDR3 DNA is TGTGCCAGCAGCGACCGGGACACCGCCTACGAGCAGTACTTC. This encodes CASSDRDTAYEQYF.

The genes are TRBV7-2 and TRBJ2-7, with 10 positions matching TRBD1. The CDR3 totals 14 residues. The trim removed 6 bases at V and 3 bases at J, leaving 5 bases unmatched. Looked up from germline, CDR1 is SGHTA and CDR2 is FQGNSA. CDR3 in DNA: TGTGCCAGCAGGGACAGGACAGGGGGCTACGAGCAGTACTTC. Translation: CASRDRTGGYEQYF.

This chain connects TRBV18 to TRBJ2-3; no clear D. Trimming stripped 6 bases from V and 1 base from J, with 14 bases between. CDR1 and CDR2 (germline): KGHSH, LQKENI. This CDR3 has 15 residues. This chain's CDR3 is CASSLQFEGTDTQYF. The CDR3, as DNA: TGTGCCAGCTCCCTACAATTCGAGGGCACAGATACGCAGTATTTT.

The chain couples TRBV20-1 to TRBJ2-7, with TRBD2 matching 7 bases. This CDR3 comprises 13 residues. Germline V gene data show CDR1 as DFQATT and CDR2 as SNEGSKA (reference sequence). V lost 6 bases, J lost 2 bases, and 7 bases stayed unmatched. CDR3 nucleotide sequence: TGCAGTGCCACCGGGACTATTCCCTACGAGCAGTACTTC. Its translation: CSATGTIPYEQYF.

In this sample, this clonotype turned up a few times. The CDR3 loop is CASSYELQGGYGYTF. CDR3 sequence (DNA): TGTGCCAGCAGTTACGAACTACAAGGAGGATATGGCTACACCTTC. The V call is TRBV6-5, the J call TRBJ1-2; unclear D gene. V was shortened by 2 bases and J by 5 bases, with 15 bases between the two germline ends. CDR3 size: 15 residues. Germline CDR1 MNHEY, CDR2 SVGAGI.

This clonotype was counted between two and nine times. The V call is TRBV5-1, the J call TRBJ2-3, with D perhaps matching TRBD1 (6 bases). Looked up from germline, CDR1 is SGHRS and CDR2 is YFSETQ. CDR3 length: 15 residues. V shed 2 bases and J shed 3 bases, with 13 bases lying between them. DNA for the CDR3: TGCGCCAGCAGCTTAAGGACAGCTGGTACAGATACGCAGTATTTT. It encodes CASSLRTAGTDTQYF.

This clonotype was detected many times. This chain joins TRBV29-1 and TRBJ1-1; the D is unclear. The germline V gene encodes CDR1 SQVTM and CDR2 ANQGSEA. V was clipped by 5 bases and J by 1 base, with 5 bases between them. CDR3 length: 11 amino acids. CDR3 nucleotide sequence: TGCAGCGTTAAGGCGAACACTGAAGCTTTCTTT. Its translation: CSVKANTEAFF.

Worth noting for this clonotype: Possible read error: a much larger clone is one base away. The V and J genes are TRBV23-1 and TRBJ1-1; tentative D call: TRBD1 (6 bases). TRBV23-1 belongs to the ORF category, with a function that is uncertain. This CDR3 is 17 amino acids long. Trimming left V 3 bases short and J 2 bases short, with 19 bases between. The DNA of the CDR3 is TGCGCCAGCAGTCAGGCGGACAGTGAGGCCATAAACACTGAAGCTTTCTTT. Translation: CASSQADSEAINTEAFF.

This clonotype has at least ten counts. This sequence joins TRBV6-4 and TRBJ2-3; 11 bases agree with TRBD2. Per germline, CDR1 MRHNA and CDR2 SNTAGT. This CDR3 contains 15 residues. With 3 bases clipped from V and 4 bases from J, the junction kept 3 bases outside the gene matches. The CDR3 loop reads CASSELAGAADTQYF. Written as DNA, the CDR3 is TGTGCCAGCAGTGAACTAGCGGGGGCGGCAGATACGCAGTATTTT.

This chain links TRBV7-2 with TRBJ2-3; 8 nucleotides agree with TRBD2. The V and J ends lost 2 bases and 5 bases, in that order; junction bases with no gene match: 9. Per the germline V gene, CDR1 is SGHTA and CDR2 is FQGNSA. The CDR3 totals 16 residues. The CDR3 DNA follows: TGTGCCAGCAGCTTAAACGGGGGGGCATTTTTAGATACGCAGTATTTT. Amino acid sequence: CASSLNGGAFLDTQYF. Filled out from reference TRBV7-2 and TRBJ2-3, the complete variable domain reads GAGVSQSPSNKVTEKGKDVELRCDPISGHTALYWYRQSLGQGLEFLIYFQGNSAPDKSGLPSDRFSAERTGGSVSTLTIQRTQQEDSAVYLCASSLNGGAFLDTQYFGPGTRLTVL.

A few counts support this clonotype. The V and J genes are TRBV27 and TRBJ1-1, with TRBD1 matching 7 bases. This CDR3 spans 14 amino acids. Trimming took 4 bases from V and 4 from J; bases not matched to a gene: 6. The germline CDR1 and CDR2 sequences are MNHEY and SMNVEV (reference sequence). The CDR3 sequence is CASSSGQKSTEAFF. For the CDR3, the DNA is TGTGCCAGCAGTTCGGGACAGAAGAGCACTGAAGCTTTCTTT.

This clonotype was seen only a few times. This chain links TRBV2 with TRBJ1-1, with TRBD1 as a possible D gene (5 bases). Germline V gene lookup returns CDR1 SNHLY and CDR2 FYNNEI. The CDR3 has 14 amino acids. Trimming shortened V by 8 bases and J by 0 bases, and 13 bases separated the two germline ends. In DNA, the CDR3 is TGTGCCAGCGGAAGGGACGGGATGAACACTGAAGCTTTCTTT. This translates into CASGRDGMNTEAFF.

The V gene is TRBV5-6, the J gene TRBJ1-6; 9 bases align to TRBD1. Germline assignment: CDR1 SGHDT and CDR2 YYEEEE. Losses at the gene ends were 1 base for V and 9 bases for J; bases not matched to a gene: 8. The CDR3 runs 16 residues. The CDR3 region has the DNA TGTGCCAGCAGCTTGATGAGGGGACAGGGCGGTTCACCCCTCCACTTT. It is translated as CASSLMRGQGGSPLHF.

This clonotype has at least ten counts. The chain combines TRBV5-4 with TRBJ2-2; possible D gene TRBD2, 6 bases. This CDR3 comprises 15 residues. Deletions cut 0 bases from V and 5 bases from J, with 11 bases between. Looked up from germline, CDR1 is SGHNT and CDR2 is YYREEE (reference sequence). Here the CDR3 reads CASSLDGGGTGELFF. The CDR3 bases are TGTGCCAGCAGCTTGGACGGAGGAGGGACCGGGGAGCTGTTTTTT.

This chain uses TRBV3-1 with TRBJ2-5; a weak D match, TRBD1 (5 bases). Trimming left V 0 bases short and J 1 base short, with 9 bases between. Germline-derived CDR1 and CDR2 are LGHDT and YNNKEL (reference sequence). The CDR3 contains 15 residues. The CDR3 protein is CASSQELGAQETQYF. CDR3 nucleotides: TGTGCCAGCAGCCAAGAGCTAGGGGCCCAAGAGACCCAGTACTTC.

About this clonotype: Just one base apart from a much larger clone, this may be a read error. V gene TRBV27 combines with J gene TRBJ2-2, with 12 positions matching TRBD1. The CDR3 length is 14 residues. Germline-derived CDR1 and CDR2 are MNHEY and SMNVEV (reference sequence). CDR3 in DNA: TGTGCCAGCAGAAGGGGACAGGGGGCCGGGGTGCTGTTTTTT. Translating it yields CASRRGQGAGVLFF.